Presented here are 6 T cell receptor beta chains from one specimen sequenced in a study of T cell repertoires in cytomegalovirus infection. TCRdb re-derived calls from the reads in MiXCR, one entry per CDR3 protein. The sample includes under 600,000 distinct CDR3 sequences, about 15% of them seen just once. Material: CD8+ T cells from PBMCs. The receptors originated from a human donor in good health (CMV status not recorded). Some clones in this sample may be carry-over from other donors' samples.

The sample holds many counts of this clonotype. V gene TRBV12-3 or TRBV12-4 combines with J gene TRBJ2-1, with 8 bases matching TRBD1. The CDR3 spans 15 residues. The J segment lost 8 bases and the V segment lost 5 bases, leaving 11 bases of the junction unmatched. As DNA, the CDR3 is TGTGCCAGCAGTCACGACAGGGGCCTTGAGGATGAGCAGTTCTTC. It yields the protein CASSHDRGLEDEQFF.

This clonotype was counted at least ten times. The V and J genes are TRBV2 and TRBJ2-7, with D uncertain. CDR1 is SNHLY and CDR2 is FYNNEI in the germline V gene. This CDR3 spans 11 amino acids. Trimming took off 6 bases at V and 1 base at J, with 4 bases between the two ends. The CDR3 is CASSISYEQYF. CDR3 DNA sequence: TGTGCCAGCAGCATTTCCTACGAGCAGTACTTC.

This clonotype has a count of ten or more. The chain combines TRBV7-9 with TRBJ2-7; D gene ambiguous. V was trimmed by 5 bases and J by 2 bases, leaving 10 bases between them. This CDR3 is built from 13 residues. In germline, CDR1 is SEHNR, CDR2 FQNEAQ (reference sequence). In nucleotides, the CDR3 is TGTGCCAGCAGCCCTACTACCGCCTACGAGCAGTACTTC. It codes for CASSPTTAYEQYF.

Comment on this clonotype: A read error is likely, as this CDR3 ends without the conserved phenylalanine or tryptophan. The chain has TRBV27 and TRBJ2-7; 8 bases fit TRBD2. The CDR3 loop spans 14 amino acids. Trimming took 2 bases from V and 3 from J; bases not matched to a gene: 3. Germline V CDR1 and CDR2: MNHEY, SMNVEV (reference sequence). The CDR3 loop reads CASSLGGGFYEQYL. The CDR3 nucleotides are TGTGCCAGCAGTTTAGGCGGGGGGTTCTACGAGCAGTACTTA.

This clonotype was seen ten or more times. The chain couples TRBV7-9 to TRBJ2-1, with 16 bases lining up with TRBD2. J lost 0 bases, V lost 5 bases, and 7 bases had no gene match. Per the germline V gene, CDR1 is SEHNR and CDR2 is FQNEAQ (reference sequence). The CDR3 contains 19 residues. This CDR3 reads CASSPGTSGRGSSYNEQFF. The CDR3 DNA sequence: TGTGCCAGCAGCCCCGGGACTAGCGGGAGGGGAAGCTCCTACAATGAGCAGTTCTTC.

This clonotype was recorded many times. The CDR3 loop reads CASSAFAGGVYEQYF. The CDR3 nucleotides read TGCGCCAGCAGTGCATTCGCGGGGGGGGTCTACGAGCAGTACTTC. The chain couples TRBV10-2 to TRBJ2-7; 9 bases align to TRBD2. This CDR3 region has 15 residues. From germline, CDR1 is WSHSY and CDR2 SAAADI. J was trimmed by 3 bases and V by 4 bases; bases with no gene match: 7.